A selection of T cell receptor beta chains follows, all from one sample in a study of T cells after yellow fever vaccination. From the 5' RACE reads, TCRdb called clonotypes with MiXCR, one entry per CDR3 protein. Of 300,000 to 400,000 distinct CDR3 sequences detected, 3% to 4.5% appear once; the ten largest clones hold roughly 26%. Here the sequenced sample was PBMCs, taken 5 days after the yellow fever booster vaccination. These receptors originate from a young man who received the YFV17D yellow fever vaccine. CDR3s include the opening cysteine and the closing phenylalanine or tryptophan. A D gene is named only where the DNA matches it firmly. The size field is filled for only some rows; it gives once, few, many or a size class.

few,TRBJ1-5,.,TRBV6-5,TGTGCCAGCAGTCTCTACTCCCAAGCGGGGCCCCAGCATTTT,CASSLYSQAGPQHF
many,TRBJ2-7,TRBD1,TRBV29-1,TGCAGCGCTTTAGGGACAGGGGCGGCCGAGCAGTACTTC,CSALGTGAAEQYF
few,TRBJ2-1,TRBD2,TRBV15,TGTGCCACCAGCAGAGATAAGTATCGCGGGAGTGAGCAGTTCTTC,CATSRDKYRGSEQFF
.,TRBJ2-1,TRBD1,TRBV18,TGTGCCAGCTCACCATGGCAGGGGGAATATCAAAAAGTAAAGCAGTTCTTC,CASSPWQGEYQKVKQFF
many,TRBJ1-2,TRBD1,TRBV7-9,TGTGCCAGCAGCCGACCCGGGACAGGGGACGGCTACACCTTC,CASSRPGTGDGYTF
.,TRBJ1-2,TRBD1,TRBV15,TGTGCCACCAGCGGATCGAGGGGGCCCTATGGCTACACCTTC,CATSGSRGPYGYTF
many,TRBJ1-2,TRBD1,TRBV29-1,TGCAGCGCTGTCCGGACAGGGGGCGAGGGCTATGGCTACACCTTC,CSAVRTGGEGYGYTF
.,TRBJ2-5,.,TRBV10-3,TGTGCCATCAGCCTTTCCGGGAGACAAGAGACCCAGTACTTC,CAISLSGRQETQYF
few,TRBJ1-4,.,TRBV20-1,TGCAGTGCGCCGGGGCGGCCTGTCGCAACTAATGAAAAACTGTTTTTT,CSAPGRPVATNEKLFF
few,TRBJ1-5,.,TRBV15,TGTGCCACCAGCAGACCCGAGGGGTTGAACTCCTGGGTGGTTAGCAATCAGCCCCAGCATTTT,CATSRPEGLNSWVVSNQPQHF
many,TRBJ2-6,.,TRBV15,TGTGCCACCAGCAGAGATCGGGCCACTGGGGCCAACGTCCTGACTTTC,CATSRDRATGANVLTF
few,TRBJ2-3,TRBD2,TRBV24-1,TGTGCCACCAGTGATTTACCTGGCGGGGGAATAACAGATACGCAGTATTTT,CATSDLPGGGITDTQYF
.,TRBJ2-7,.,TRBV18,TGTGCCAGCTCACCACTTTCGGAGGACGAGCAGTACTTC,CASSPLSEDEQYF
few,TRBJ2-6,.,TRBV12-3/TRBV12-4,TGTGCCAGCAGGCGGGAACTCTCTGGGGCCAACGTCCTGACTTTC,CASRRELSGANVLTF
few,TRBJ2-1,TRBD2,TRBV7-2,TGTGCCAGCAGCCCCCCCCGGGGGGGCATTCGAGAGCAGTTCTTC,CASSPPRGGIREQFF
many,TRBJ2-2,TRBD1,TRBV4-1,TGCGCCAGCAGCCAAGATCACAGGGGTGGTACCGGGGAGCTGTTTTTT,CASSQDHRGGTGELFF
.,TRBJ1-1,.,TRBV11-2,TGTGCCAGCAGAACGGACAGGAACACTGAAGCTTTCTTT,CASRTDRNTEAFF
many,TRBJ2-2,.,TRBV20-1,TGCAGTGCCGATGGAGTGGGTTTAGAGGCCGGGGAGCTGTTTTTT,CSADGVGLEAGELFF
.,TRBJ1-5,TRBD1,TRBV29-1,TGCAGCGTTACTGACAGGGGTCAGCCCCAGCATTTT,CSVTDRGQPQHF
.,TRBJ1-2,.,TRBV15,TGTGCCACCAGGGCAACCGGGGGCCGTACCGAACCATTCTATGGCTACACCTTC,CATRATGGRTEPFYGYTF
few,TRBJ2-2,TRBD1,TRBV5-1,TGCGCCAGCAGCATACAACAGGGGGCGGACGGGGAGCTGTTTTTT,CASSIQQGADGELFF
.,TRBJ1-4,TRBD1,TRBV29-1,TGCAGCGTCGACCCCGACAGGGCGGGAAAACTGTTTTTT,CSVDPDRAGKLFF
many,TRBJ2-7,.,TRBV7-9,TGTGCCAGCAGCCCGCCGCAGCGGGCAACCTACGAGCAGTACTTC,CASSPPQRATYEQYF
few,TRBJ2-7,.,TRBV12-5,TGTGCTAGTGCCATGACAGGTAACGAGCAGTACTTC,CASAMTGNEQYF
few,TRBJ2-5,.,TRBV2,TGTGCCAGCAAATTCGACTACCAAGAGACCCAGTACTTC,CASKFDYQETQYF
.,TRBJ2-7,TRBD2,TRBV5-4,TGTGCCAGCAGCATACTAGCGGGGGGGACCTACGAGCAGTACTTC,CASSILAGGTYEQYF
.,TRBJ2-2,.,TRBV3-1,TGTGCCAGCAGCCAAGAGGGCGGGGAGCTGTTTTTT,CASSQEGGELFF
few,TRBJ1-5,TRBD1,TRBV6-2/TRBV6-3,TGTGCCAGCAGTTACGGACAGGGGAGTCAGCCCCAGCATTTT,CASSYGQGSQPQHF
many,TRBJ1-1,TRBD1,TRBV12-3/TRBV12-4,TGTGCCAGCAGTTTACAGGGGGTAGACACTGAAGCTTTTTTT,CASSLQGVDTEAFF
few,TRBJ1-6,TRBD1,TRBV7-9,TGTGCCAGCAGTACTACAGGGGGGAATTCACCCCTCCACTTT,CASSTTGGNSPLHF
many,TRBJ2-3,TRBD2,TRBV20-1,TGCAGTGCCGGACCTAGCGGGGACGGGGATACGCAGTATTTT,CSAGPSGDGDTQYF
few,TRBJ2-7,.,TRBV5-6,TGTGCCAGCAGCTTGGGGACAGAGATGTCCGAGCAGTACTTC,CASSLGTEMSEQYF
.,TRBJ1-2,.,TRBV7-6,TGTGCCAGCAGCTTGGATTCGGGGTCCTATGGCTACACCTTC,CASSLDSGSYGYTF
few,TRBJ2-1,.,TRBV12-3/TRBV12-4,TGTGCCAGCAGTCGCAGGGGAGTTGAGGGCAATGAGCAGTTCTTC,CASSRRGVEGNEQFF
.,TRBJ1-5,.,TRBV6-1,TGTGCCAGCAGTGATTCTAGTAATCAGCCCCAGCATTTT,CASSDSSNQPQHF
.,TRBJ2-5,.,TRBV20-1,TGCAGTGCTAGAATGGGGGGTCCCCAAGAGACCCAGTACTTC,CSARMGGPQETQYF
few,TRBJ1-1,.,TRBV4-1,TGCGCCAGCAGCCTACTCACGGGGGGCACTGAAGCTTTCTTT,CASSLLTGGTEAFF
few,TRBJ2-3,.,TRBV5-1,TGCGCCAGCAGCCCCCCCAACTCAGATACGCAGTATTTT,CASSPPNSDTQYF
.,TRBJ2-2,.,TRBV15,TGTGCCACCAGCAGAGCAGAAGGCGGGGAGCTGTTTTTT,CATSRAEGGELFF
many,TRBJ2-6,TRBD2,TRBV9,TGTGCCAGCAGCGTAGTAGCGGGCCCCTCTGGGGCCAACGTCCTGACTTTC,CASSVVAGPSGANVLTF
many,TRBJ2-1,.,TRBV5-8,TGTGCCAGCAGCCCCCGGGTCAATGAGCAGTTCTTC,CASSPRVNEQFF
.,TRBJ2-7,.,TRBV12-3/TRBV12-4,TGTGCCAGCAGTTTAGGCAGAATCTACGAGCAGTACTTC,CASSLGRIYEQYF
many,TRBJ1-2,.,TRBV6-6,TGTGCCAGCAGTTACCCCCAGACAGCCTCCTCGCTTGGCTACACCTTC,CASSYPQTASSLGYTF
.,TRBJ2-5,TRBD2,TRBV25-1,TGTGCCAGCAAAGGGACTAGCGGGATGGAAGAGACCCAGTACTTC,CASKGTSGMEETQYF
.,TRBJ2-1,.,TRBV5-1,TGCGCCAGCAGCTTGGCCGACAGCTACAATGAGCAGTTCTTC,CASSLADSYNEQFF
few,TRBJ2-5,.,TRBV5-1,TGCGCCAGCAGCTTGGCCGAGGCAGGGCAAGAGACCCAGTACTTC,CASSLAEAGQETQYF
many,TRBJ2-3,.,TRBV5-1,TGCGCCAGCAGCCCCTTCACAGGAGATACGCAGTATTTT,CASSPFTGDTQYF
few,TRBJ1-2,.,TRBV7-2,TGTGCCAGCAGCTCTACAGTTAACTATGGCTACACCTTC,CASSSTVNYGYTF
few,TRBJ1-5,.,TRBV28,TGTGCCAGCAGTTTATCTCAATGGGGCAGGCCAGATCAGCCCCAGCATTTT,CASSLSQWGRPDQPQHF
many,TRBJ2-3,.,TRBV19,TGTGCCAGTAGCACCCTCCGGGGGCGCAGTCCAGATACGCAGTATTTT,CASSTLRGRSPDTQYF
.,TRBJ2-5,.,TRBV14,TGTGCCAGCAGCCTCGAACCGCTGACTGTAGGGTGGGAGACCCAGTACTTC,CASSLEPLTVGWETQYF